The 21 T cell receptor beta chains presented below share a single source sample, sequenced in a study of cytomegalovirus exposure and HLA in healthy donors. Use of 60 Vbeta and 13 Jbeta primers characterized the PCR. The repertoire was sequenced with immunoSEQ multiplex PCR; TCRdb's copy has only in-frame clones and lacks some. In the table there are 85,000 to 95,000 clones, 74% of which are singletons. Sequencing input: PBMCs. The receptors stem from a man aged 25 to 40 in good health and CMV-seropositive.

This chain uses TRBV5-1 with TRBJ1-6; 8 bases align to TRBD1. Germline V gene lookup returns CDR1 SGHRS and CDR2 YFSETQ. The CDR3 consists of 18 residues. After removal of 0 bases from V and 7 bases from J, the junction contained 12 bases not matched to a gene. The CDR3 DNA is TGCGCCAGCAGCTTGGGGACAGGGCCGGGGCGGACGAATTCACCCCTCCACTTT. This gives the protein CASSLGTGPGRTNSPLHF.

J is TRBJ2-7 and V is TRBV7-9; 7 bases align to TRBD1. This CDR3 region has 14 residues. Germline assignment: CDR1 SEHNR and CDR2 FQNEAQ (reference sequence). Germline trimming cut 5 bases from V and 2 bases from J; bases unmatched to any gene: 6. CDR3 DNA: TGTGCCAGCAGCCTCGGGACAGCTACCTACGAGCAGTACTTC. Its translation is CASSLGTATYEQYF.

In this sample, this clone turned up once. The chain joins TRBV19 to TRBJ1-3; a possible D gene is TRBD1 (5 bases). The CDR3 length is 14 residues. Germline lookup yields CDR1 LNHDA and CDR2 SQIVND (reference sequence). With 7 bases removed from V and 4 bases from J, the gap between germline ends came to 14 bases. This chain's CDR3 is CASTVTEPGNTIYF. DNA of the CDR3: TGTGCCAGTACCGTGACAGAGCCCGGAAACACCATATATTTT.

This clone has just a few counts. The chain is built from TRBV2 and TRBJ2-1; D unclear. The CDR3 spans 15 residues. Germline V gives CDR1 SNHLY, CDR2 FYNNEI. Trimming stripped 1 base from V and 6 bases from J, with 13 bases between. CDR3 in DNA: TGTGCCAGCAGTGAAGTAAGGCGTCTAGGCAATGAGCAGTTCTTC. This sequence encodes CASSEVRRLGNEQFF.

There are a few counts of this clone. The V and J genes are TRBV6-1 and TRBJ1-2, with TRBD1 as a possible D gene (5 bases). Trimming cost V 5 bases and J 7 bases, with 8 bases left between them. Germline-derived CDR1 and CDR2 are MNHNS and SASEGT. The CDR3 totals 11 residues. This chain's CDR3 is CASSPRAGYTF. The CDR3 DNA is TGTGCCAGCAGTCCCAGGGCTGGCTACACCTTC.

V usage is TRBV19 and J usage is TRBJ2-3, with 10 bases matching TRBD2. Trimming took 5 bases from V and 2 from J; bases not matched to a gene: 4. The germline CDR1 and CDR2 sequences are LNHDA and SQIVND (reference sequence). The CDR3 loop spans 15 amino acids. This CDR3 is CASSLGLANTDTQYF. The CDR3 DNA sequence: TGTGCCAGTAGTCTGGGACTAGCGAACACAGATACGCAGTATTTT.

This clone was detected only a few times. The chain couples TRBV4-3 to TRBJ1-2, with 7 positions matching TRBD1. CDR1 and CDR2 from the germline V gene are LGHNA and YSLEER. With V trimmed by 3 bases and J by 3 bases, 7 bases remained unmatched. The CDR3 extends over 15 amino acids. CDR3 amino acids: CASSQETGVYYGYTF. The CDR3 coding sequence is TGCGCCAGCAGCCAGGAAACAGGGGTCTACTATGGCTACACCTTC.

The J gene is TRBJ2-3, the V gene TRBV15; 9 bases fit TRBD2. The V gene end was trimmed by 8 bases and the J gene end by 7 bases; junction bases not matched to a gene: 10. The germline gives CDR1 LNHNV, CDR2 YYDKDF (reference sequence). The CDR3 contains 14 residues. The CDR3 protein is CATGRAGGLNTQYF. The CDR3 DNA is TGTGCCACCGGGCGTGCGGGGGGGCTAAATACGCAGTATTTT.

This clone was seen only a few times. The chain combines TRBV29-1 with TRBJ2-1, with 7 nucleotides matching TRBD2. CDR3 length: 14 amino acids. Germline V CDR1 and CDR2: SQVTM, ANQGSEA. The trim removed 3 bases at V and 2 bases at J, leaving 4 bases unmatched. The chain's CDR3 is CSVDPSGTYNEQFF. In DNA form, the CDR3 reads TGCAGCGTTGATCCTAGCGGCACCTACAATGAGCAGTTCTTC.

The chain uses TRBV27 and TRBJ2-7, with TRBD1 matching 8 bases. Germline assignment: CDR1 MNHEY and CDR2 SMNVEV (reference sequence). The length of the CDR3 is 16 residues. J lost 0 bases, V lost 5 bases, and 9 bases had no gene match. The CDR3 DNA reads as TGTGCCAGCAGTCCCCGCGGACAGGGTTTCTCCTACGAGCAGTACTTC. Translating gives CASSPRGQGFSYEQYF.

V usage is TRBV18 and J usage is TRBJ2-7, with 9 bases aligning to TRBD1. Germline V gives CDR1 KGHSH, CDR2 LQKENI. The length of the CDR3 is 16 residues. V gave up 4 bases and J gave up 0 bases; unmatched junction bases: 7. In DNA form, the CDR3 reads TGTGCCAGCTCACTATGGGACAGGGAAAGCTCCTACGAGCAGTACTTC. Protein product: CASSLWDRESSYEQYF. The entire variable domain, with the rest obtained from reference TRBV18 and TRBJ2-7, is as follows: NAGVMQNPRHLVRRRGQEARLRCSPMKGHSHVYWYRQLPEEGLKFMVYLQKENIIDESGMPKERFSAEFPKEGPSILRIQQVVRGDSAAYFCASSLWDRESSYEQYFGPGTRLTVT.

This clone came up a few times. The chain is built from TRBV7-9 and TRBJ2-2; D is possibly TRBD2 (5 bases). The germline CDR1 and CDR2 sequences are SEHNR and FQNEAQ (reference sequence). V shed 5 bases and J shed 2 bases, with 15 bases lying between them. The CDR3 totals 16 residues. Written as DNA, the CDR3 is TGTGCCAGCAGCCCACCCGGGGTTTCTAACACCGGGGAGCTGTTTTTT. It translates to CASSPPGVSNTGELFF. The entire variable domain, with the rest obtained from reference TRBV7-9 and TRBJ2-2, is as follows: DTGVSQNPRHKITKRGQNVTFRCDPISEHNRLYWYRQTLGQGPEFLTYFQNEAQLEKSRLLSDRFSAERPKGSFSTLEIQRTEQGDSAMYLCASSPPGVSNTGELFFGEGSRLTVL.

The CDR3 here is CASSQGQPQPYEQYF. DNA of the CDR3: TGTGCCAGCAGTCAAGGACAGCCTCAGCCCTACGAGCAGTACTTC. The chain joins TRBV27 to TRBJ2-5, with D perhaps TRBD1 (6 bases). Near its end, the DNA agrees better with TRBJ2-7, so the J call may be wrong. Germline V gene lookup returns CDR1 MNHEY and CDR2 SMNVEV (reference sequence). This CDR3 has 15 residues.

This clone was observed once. This sequence joins TRBV6-5 and TRBJ1-2, with 7 bases identical to TRBD1. V trimming: 6 bases; J trimming: 2 bases; junction bases outside the gene matches: 6. CDR1 is MNHEY, CDR2 SVGAGI, per germline. The CDR3 spans 14 residues. The CDR3 DNA reads TGTGCCAGCAGATACAGGGGACAGAACTATGGCTACACCTTC. This sequence encodes CASRYRGQNYGYTF.

This clone was counted a few times. The rearrangement uses TRBV2 and TRBJ2-7, with a tentative D call TRBD2 (6 bases). This CDR3 has 13 residues. V dropped 6 bases and J dropped 3 bases, with 12 bases sitting between them. CDR1 is SNHLY, CDR2 FYNNEI, per germline. The CDR3 nucleotides are TGTGCCAGCAGGGCGAGACTAGGCTACGAGCAGTACTTC. Its protein product is CASRARLGYEQYF.

The chain has TRBV30 and TRBJ1-3; D remains ambiguous. Germline V lookup: CDR1 GTSNPN, CDR2 SVGIG (reference sequence). This CDR3 has 16 residues. V lost 2 bases to trimming and J lost 0 bases, with 14 bases between them. CDR3 nucleotides: TGTGCCTGGAGTTCCCACAACAGATCCTCTGGAAACACCATATATTTT. Translation gives CAWSSHNRSSGNTIYF.

This chain links TRBV15 with TRBJ2-3; D is perhaps TRBD2 (5 bases). There are 14 residues in the CDR3. Per the germline V gene, CDR1 is LNHNV and CDR2 is YYDKDF (reference sequence). Trimming shortened V by 0 bases and J by 6 bases, and 10 bases separated the two germline ends. CDR3 coding DNA: TGTGCCACCAGCAGAGACCCTTCGGGGGATACGCAGTATTTT. It yields the protein CATSRDPSGDTQYF.

The chain couples TRBV6-5 to TRBJ1-3; 9 bases are a match to TRBD1. The V gene's germline CDR1 is MNHEY and CDR2 SVGAGI. Unmatched junction bases numbered 0, after V lost 0 bases and J lost 0 bases. The CDR3 has 16 residues. The DNA of the CDR3 is TGTGCCAGCAGTTACTCGACAGGGGGCTCTGGAAACACCATATATTTT. It codes for CASSYSTGGSGNTIYF.

This rearrangement joins TRBV11-1 to TRBJ2-5; 7 positions agree with TRBD2. Germline-derived CDR1 and CDR2 are SGHAT and FQDESV (reference sequence). V lost 5 bases to trimming and J lost 2 bases; unmatched junction nucleotides: 11. The CDR3 has 16 residues. The CDR3 spells CASSPRRAGPQETQYF. The CDR3 DNA sequence: TGTGCCAGCAGCCCAAGGCGAGCGGGACCTCAAGAGACCCAGTACTTC.

In its sample, this clone was seen a few times. This chain joins TRBV6-6 and TRBJ1-2; D is perhaps TRBD1 (5 bases). This CDR3 region has 13 residues. Germline assignment: CDR1 MNHNY and CDR2 SVGAGI (reference sequence). V was clipped by 5 bases and J by 3 bases, with 10 bases between them. CDR3 region: CASSPPQDYGYTF. CDR3 bases: TGTGCCAGCAGTCCACCACAGGACTATGGCTACACCTTC.

The rearrangement uses TRBV11-2 and TRBJ1-2; a weak D match, TRBD1 (6 bases). The V gene's germline CDR1 is SGHAT and CDR2 FQNNGV. The CDR3 runs to 15 residues. V was trimmed by 0 bases and J by 3 bases, leaving 11 bases between them. The CDR3 is CASSLDIGQYYGYTF. DNA of the CDR3: TGTGCCAGCAGCTTAGATATAGGACAGTACTATGGCTACACCTTC.